These 8 T cell receptor beta chains were sequenced from one sample in a study of response to subunit inactivated influenza vaccine. TCRdb reanalysed the RT-PCR reads using MiXCR and keeps one entry per CDR3 protein. The table lists 150,000 to 200,000 distinct CDR3 sequences, about 12% of them singletons. The same data also went into a second study, on T cells expressing NK-cell markers. That study reports: UMIs were included in TCR beta cDNA generated by 5'RACE template switching.

Sample: CD8+ T cells sorted from PBMCs, taken 11 to 12 days after vaccination. The receptor source for this set is a man aged 50 to 59 who received an inactivated influenza vaccine.

The chain joins TRBV5-1 to TRBJ2-1; maybe TRBD1 (6 bases). CDR3 length equals 14 residues. Germline V CDR1 and CDR2: SGHRS, YFSETQ. The V gene lost 4 bases and the J gene lost 6 bases, with 14 bases spanning the gap. The CDR3 region is CASSVRTGLNEQFF. The CDR3 DNA follows: TGCGCCAGCAGCGTACGAACAGGGCTCAATGAGCAGTTCTTC. The full variable domain, completed using reference TRBV5-1 and TRBJ2-1, is KAGVTQTPRYLIKTRGQQVTLSCSPISGHRSVSWYQQTPGQGLQFLFEYFSETQRNKGNFPGRFSGRQFSNSRSEMNVSTLELGDSALYLCASSVRTGLNEQFFGPGTRLTVL.

The chain couples TRBV7-6 to TRBJ1-1; TRBD1 might be the D (5 bases). The germline V gene has CDR1 SGHVS and CDR2 FNYEAQ. V was pared by 0 bases and J by 3 bases, with 8 bases between. CDR3 length: 14 amino acids. The CDR3 sequence: CASSLAAGYTEAFF. The CDR3 DNA reads as TGTGCCAGCAGCTTAGCCGCAGGGTACACTGAAGCTTTCTTT.

This clonotype was observed a few times. The chain couples TRBV13 to TRBJ2-3; 10 bases are a match to TRBD1. The germline gives CDR1 PRHDT, CDR2 FYEKMQ (reference sequence). This CDR3 comprises 14 residues. The junction had 2 bases not matched to a gene; V was cut back by 4 bases and J by 4 bases. CDR3 nucleotides: TGTGCCAGCAGCTCGGACAGGGGGGCAGATACGCAGTATTTT. Amino acid sequence: CASSSDRGADTQYF.

The V gene is TRBV5-6, the J gene TRBJ2-3; no firm D call. Trimming pared 4 bases from V and 0 bases from J, leaving 6 bases between. CDR1 and CDR2 (germline): SGHDT, YYEEEE. This CDR3 contains 13 residues. CDR3: CASSPGSTDTQYF. DNA for the CDR3: TGTGCCAGCAGCCCCGGGAGCACAGATACGCAGTATTTT.

V usage is TRBV9 and J usage is TRBJ2-1, with 7 bases identical to TRBD1. The length of the CDR3 is 14 residues. In germline, CDR1 is SGDLS, CDR2 YYNGEE. J was trimmed by 9 bases and V by 0 bases; bases with no gene match: 6. The CDR3 protein is CASSVDTRGIEQFF. Here the CDR3 DNA reads TGTGCCAGCAGCGTAGATACCAGGGGGATTGAGCAGTTCTTC.

This clonotype was detected many times. The chain joins TRBV29-1 to TRBJ2-1; the D is unclear. The length of the CDR3 is 17 residues. V dropped 1 base and J dropped 5 bases, with 21 bases sitting between them. From germline, CDR1 is SQVTM and CDR2 ANQGSEA. Written as DNA, the CDR3 is TGCAGCGTTGAAGGGCACGATCGGGCGCTAAGACACAATGAGCAGTTCTTC. Protein sequence: CSVEGHDRALRHNEQFF.

This clonotype has only a few counts. The rearrangement links TRBV6-1 to TRBJ2-1; D unresolved. The germline V and J ends were trimmed by 6 bases and 7 bases, with 7 bases remaining between them. Germline CDR1 is MNHNS and CDR2 is SASEGT. The CDR3 covers 11 residues. DNA for the CDR3: TGTGCCAGCAGCGGCGCAAATGAGCAGTTCTTC. Its translation: CASSGANEQFF.

The genes are TRBV10-3 and TRBJ2-5, with 9 positions matching TRBD2. Unmatched junction bases numbered 4, after V lost 0 bases and J lost 5 bases. There are 15 residues in the CDR3. Per the germline V gene, CDR1 is ENHRY and CDR2 is SYGVKD. The CDR3 is CAISESLAGEETQYF. The CDR3 DNA reads as TGTGCCATCAGTGAGTCTTTAGCGGGAGAGGAGACCCAGTACTTC.